Sequencing of this T cell receptor (beta chain) was carried out in a study of T-cell memory formation after mild COVID-19. Whole-study context: TCR clustering was largely donor specific.

Germline V CDR1 and CDR2: SQVTM, ANQGSEA. The CDR3 loop spans 14 amino acids. Trimming took off 2 bases at V and 3 bases at J, with 12 bases between the two ends. Each CDR3 protein gets one entry after TCRdb re-called the 5' RACE reads with MiXCR. The sample has 350,000 to 400,000 distinct CDR3 sequences, around 14% seen once. This clonotype has only a few counts. Sample: PBMCs or a T cell subset sorted from them (not recorded which). The genes are TRBV29-1 and TRBJ2-3, with D perhaps given as TRBD1 or TRBD2 (5 bases each). This clonotype was obtained from a man aged 18 to 35 who had mild COVID-19 (a few samples of this study predate the infection). Cell type and time point are not known. CDR3 DNA: TGCAGCGTTGAACTGGGGGTCCGGACAGATACGCAGTATTTT. This codes for CSVELGVRTDTQYF.